The 25 T cell receptor beta chains listed next were all sequenced from one sample in a study of blood T cell repertoires in COVID-19. Sequencing was performed with immunoSEQ multiplex PCR; in TCRdb, only in-frame clones are kept and a portion is missing. The sample records approximately 210,000 clones, about 85% being singletons. The material sequenced was peripheral blood. These receptors were collected from a woman older than 75 with COVID-19, enrolled during active disease.

The chain is built from TRBV3-1 (or the pseudogene TRBV3-2) and TRBJ1-4; possibly TRBD1 for D (5 bases). The CDR3 runs to 16 residues. Between the trimmed V and J ends, which lost 4 bases and 2 bases, there was a span of 14 bases. CDR1 LGHDT and CDR2 YNNKEL come from the germline V gene (reference sequence). The CDR3 spells CASSPTRQSTNEKLFF. CDR3 nucleotides: TGTGCCAGCAGCCCCACCCGACAGTCGACTAATGAAAAACTGTTTTTT.

This rearrangement joins TRBV5-1 to TRBJ2-2, with D possibly matching TRBD2 (5 bases). The CDR3 loop spans 14 amino acids. Trimming cost V 4 bases and J 4 bases, with 11 bases left between them. Per germline, CDR1 SGHRS and CDR2 YFSETQ. CDR3 sequence reads: CASSGMGSTGELFF. Here the CDR3 DNA reads TGCGCCAGCAGCGGGATGGGGAGCACCGGGGAGCTGTTTTTT.

This rearrangement joins TRBV7-9 to TRBJ1-2; 7 bases agree with TRBD1. V dropped 1 base and J dropped 8; count of bases not matched to a gene: 7. In germline, CDR1 is SEHNR, CDR2 FQNEAQ (reference sequence). The CDR3 extends over 14 amino acids. The CDR3 is CASSLVKGAEGYTF. Here the CDR3 DNA reads TGTGCCAGCAGCTTAGTTAAGGGGGCTGAGGGCTACACCTTC.

The chain employs TRBV7-2 and TRBJ2-5; 10 bases are shared with TRBD2. Germline V gives CDR1 SGHTA, CDR2 FQGNSA. This CDR3 has 16 residues. The J segment lost 4 bases and the V segment lost 4 bases, leaving 9 bases of the junction unmatched. CDR3 region: CASSSEAGGNGETQYF. CDR3 DNA sequence: TGTGCCAGCAGCTCAGAAGCGGGGGGGAACGGAGAGACCCAGTACTTC.

This chain links TRBV5-1 with TRBJ2-3; D perhaps matches TRBD2 (5 bases). Trimming took off 4 bases at V and 3 bases at J, with 15 bases between the two ends. This CDR3 is built from 15 residues. Germline V gene sequence: CDR1 SGHRS, CDR2 YFSETQ. The CDR3 reads CASSPGSTRTDTQYF. CDR3 nucleotides: TGCGCCAGCAGCCCGGGGAGTACAAGGACAGATACGCAGTATTTT.

This chain uses TRBV19 with TRBJ1-6, with D uncertain. CDR1 and CDR2 from the germline V gene are LNHDA and SQIVND (reference sequence). V gave up 1 base and J gave up 0 bases, with 10 bases separating them. This CDR3 region has 17 residues. In DNA, the CDR3 is TGTGCCAGTAGTATAGTAGCTGCGAGCTCCTATAATTCACCCCTCCACTTT. Translation gives CASSIVAASSYNSPLHF.

In DNA form, the CDR3 reads TGTGCCAGCAGCCCCAGGACAGGGGAGGGAAAACTGTTTTTT. Amino acids: CASSPRTGEGKLFF. This chain links TRBV9 with TRBJ1-4, with TRBD1 matching over 9 bases. The V gene end was trimmed by 4 bases and the J gene end by 10 bases; junction bases not matched to a gene: 8. This CDR3 comprises 14 residues. Germline V gene data show CDR1 as SGDLS and CDR2 as YYNGEE.

A few counts support this clone. The chain links TRBV7-2 to TRBJ2-7; 10 bases map to TRBD2. The CDR3 length is 15 residues. With 2 bases clipped from V and 2 bases from J, the junction kept 3 bases outside the gene matches. Germline V gene sequence: CDR1 SGHTA, CDR2 FQGNSA. DNA of the CDR3: TGTGCCAGCAGCTTACTAGCGGGGGTAACCTACGAGCAGTACTTC. It yields the protein CASSLLAGVTYEQYF.

The table lists this clone with a count of one. The CDR3 region is CASSQDAGNTIYF. Here the CDR3 DNA reads TGTGCCAGCAGTCAGGATGCTGGAAACACCATATATTTT. The chain recombines TRBV6-5 with TRBJ1-3; D not certain. Germline V gene lookup returns CDR1 MNHEY and CDR2 SVGAGI. This CDR3 comprises 13 residues. V lost 5 bases to trimming and J lost 2 bases, with 7 bases between them.

The chain employs TRBV28 and TRBJ1-2, with TRBD1 identical over 7 bases. After removal of 11 bases from V and 4 bases from J, the junction contained 10 bases not matched to a gene. Germline-derived CDR1 and CDR2 are MDHEN and SYDVKM. There are 13 residues in the CDR3. In DNA, the CDR3 is TGTGCCCTAGGGGACAGCCTACGCTATGGCTACACCTTC. It encodes CALGDSLRYGYTF.

J is TRBJ1-1 and V is TRBV30; 7 bases are a match to TRBD1. The CDR3 is made up of 12 amino acids. The germline CDR1 and CDR2 sequences are GTSNPN and SVGIG (reference sequence). Trimming removed 0 bases from V and 9 bases from J; junction bases left unmatched: 4. CDR3 bases: TGTGCCTGGAGTGTAGGGGGCAGGAAAGCTTTCTTT. Amino acid sequence: CAWSVGGRKAFF.

The chain links TRBV7-3 to TRBJ2-2; D is undetermined. The germline CDR1 and CDR2 sequences are SGHTA and FQGTGA. The CDR3 sequence is 14 residues long. V was cut by 2 bases and J by 6 bases, with 10 bases left in between. CDR3: CASSLLTPPGELFF. The CDR3 DNA follows: TGTGCCAGCAGCTTACTAACGCCCCCCGGGGAGCTGTTTTTT.

This rearrangement joins TRBV28 to TRBJ2-7; possible D gene TRBD2, 7 bases. V lost 6 bases and J 4 bases, leaving 22 bases between the germline ends. The CDR3 covers 16 residues. From germline, CDR1 is MDHEN and CDR2 SYDVKM. CDR3 region: CASSTTGGQKRYEQYF. CDR3 DNA sequence: TGTGCCAGCAGCACCACCGGGGGGCAAAAAAGGTACGAGCAGTACTTC.

This clone appeared a few times. This rearrangement joins TRBV18 to TRBJ2-1; TRBD1 agrees at 9 bases. Germline V CDR1 and CDR2: KGHSH, LQKENI. V trimming: 4 bases; J trimming: 4 bases; junction bases outside the gene matches: 2. The length of the CDR3 is 14 residues. CDR3 region: CASSLGTGYNEQFF. The DNA of the CDR3 is TGTGCCAGCTCACTAGGGACAGGGTACAATGAGCAGTTCTTC.

The rearrangement uses TRBV6-8 and TRBJ1-3; D not resolved. This CDR3 is built from 18 residues. The germline gives CDR1 MNHGY, CDR2 SAAAGT. V lost 6 bases and J lost 1, with 22 bases in between. The CDR3 nucleotides are TGTGCCAGCAGCCGCCGTGGACTGGTGTTCTATTCTGGAAACACCATATATTTT. This translates into CASSRRGLVFYSGNTIYF.

The J gene is TRBJ2-3, the V gene TRBV5-1; perhaps TRBD2 as D (6 bases). This CDR3 has 14 residues. The germline V gene encodes CDR1 SGHRS and CDR2 YFSETQ. Trimming cost V 4 bases and J 5 bases, with 14 bases left between them. The CDR3 DNA is TGCGCCAGCAGCCCCGGGGGAGACCGAGATACGCAGTATTTT. Translating it yields CASSPGGDRDTQYF.

The chain is built from TRBV9 and TRBJ1-3; no clear D. Germline CDR1 reads SGDLS; CDR2 reads YYNGEE. The CDR3 covers 15 residues. Trimming removed 2 bases from V and 0 bases from J, with 9 bases in between. The CDR3 is CASSVTTISGNTIYF. The DNA of the CDR3 is TGTGCCAGCAGCGTGACTACCATCTCTGGAAACACCATATATTTT.

The V call is TRBV3-1 (or the pseudogene TRBV3-2), the J call TRBJ2-5, with 7 bases fitting TRBD1. The CDR3 loop spans 15 amino acids. The germline V gene has CDR1 LGHDT and CDR2 YNNKEL (reference sequence). The V segment lost 0 bases and the J segment 2 bases; nucleotides outside the gene matches: 3. CDR3 loop: CASSQDTGQQETQYF. DNA of the CDR3: TGTGCCAGCAGCCAAGATACGGGACAGCAAGAGACCCAGTACTTC.

The chain couples TRBV28 to TRBJ1-2; maybe TRBD1 (6 bases). Deletions cut 5 bases from V and 2 bases from J, with 6 bases between. The CDR3 is made up of 12 amino acids. Germline CDR1 is MDHEN and CDR2 is SYDVKM. The chain's CDR3 is CASSTGNYGYTF. The CDR3 coding sequence is TGTGCCAGCAGTACAGGGAACTATGGCTACACCTTC.

V and J are TRBV5-1 and TRBJ2-6; 7 positions match TRBD1. CDR1 and CDR2 (germline): SGHRS, YFSETQ. J lost 4 bases, V lost 1 base, and 8 bases had no gene match. This CDR3 contains 17 residues. The CDR3 DNA reads as TGCGCCAGCAGCTTGAGACAGGGCTCGATGGGGGCCAACGTCCTGACTTTC. Encoded protein: CASSLRQGSMGANVLTF.

The J gene is TRBJ2-1, the V gene TRBV6-5; D possibly corresponds to TRBD2 (6 bases). Germline CDR1 MNHEY, CDR2 SVGAGI. The ends were cut back, 9 bases at V and 2 bases at J, with 14 bases in the middle. This CDR3 spans 14 amino acids. The CDR3 here is CASETGDPYNEQFF. CDR3 sequence (DNA): TGTGCCAGTGAGACGGGAGACCCCTACAATGAGCAGTTCTTC.

The V call is TRBV18, the J call TRBJ1-1; TRBD1 is a possible D gene (6 bases). Trimming cost V 0 bases and J 4 bases, with 12 bases left between them. CDR1 and CDR2 from the germline V gene are KGHSH and LQKENI. The CDR3 spans 15 residues. This CDR3 reads CASSPPGGGGTEAFF. CDR3 sequence (DNA): TGTGCCAGCTCACCACCTGGAGGGGGGGGCACTGAAGCTTTCTTT. The full variable domain, in which reference TRBV18 and TRBJ1-1 provide the parts outside the CDR3, is NAGVMQNPRHLVRRRGQEARLRCSPMKGHSHVYWYRQLPEEGLKFMVYLQKENIIDESGMPKERFSAEFPKEGPSILRIQQVVRGDSAAYFCASSPPGGGGTEAFFGQGTRLTVV.

The chain is built from TRBV29-1 and TRBJ2-1, with 7 bases aligning to TRBD2. Trimming cost V 6 bases and J 6 bases; bases outside gene matches: 5. The CDR3 has 12 residues. Per germline, CDR1 SQVTM and CDR2 ANQGSEA. CDR3 in amino acids: CSVFPGGNEQFF. CDR3 bases: TGCAGCGTCTTTCCGGGGGGCAATGAGCAGTTCTTC.

This chain links TRBV19 with TRBJ1-5; 8 positions match TRBD1. CDR1 is LNHDA, CDR2 SQIVND, per germline (reference sequence). The CDR3 extends over 14 amino acids. V trimming: 6 bases; J trimming: 6 bases; junction bases outside the gene matches: 7. This CDR3 is CASRETGVFQPQHF. DNA of the CDR3: TGTGCCAGTAGGGAGACAGGGGTATTTCAGCCCCAGCATTTT.

The rearrangement joins TRBV14 to TRBJ2-1; D ambiguous. This CDR3 region has 14 residues. Germline CDR1 reads SGHDN; CDR2 reads FVKESK. The germline V and J ends were trimmed by 5 bases and 8 bases, with 16 bases remaining between them. The CDR3 sequence: CASSDSLSSDEQFF. Here the CDR3 DNA reads TGTGCCAGCAGCGACTCCCTCTCTTCAGATGAGCAGTTCTTC.